The present T cell receptor beta chain was sequenced within a study of T cell repertoires in cytomegalovirus infection. About this clonotype: The antigen remains undetermined.

The V gene's germline CDR1 is LNHDA and CDR2 SQIVND (reference sequence). This CDR3 has 18 residues. The V gene end was trimmed by 1 base and the J gene end by 3 bases; junction bases not matched to a gene: 8. A single record per CDR3 protein comes from TCRdb applying MiXCR to the reads. The data hold around 300,000 distinct CDR3 sequences, with about 20% observed a single time. General study findings and limits: CMV-specific TCR beta clonotypes restricted by HLA-C dominated the ex vivo response.

The clonotype comes from a human donor in good health (CMV status not recorded). Some clones in this sample may be carry-over from other donors' samples. V usage is TRBV19 and J usage is TRBJ2-3; TRBD2 matches at 12 bases. Sequences were derived from cultured PBMCs, sampled from culture after CMV antigen stimulation. CDR3: CASSIGLAGGPKTDTQYF. The CDR3 DNA is TGTGCCAGTAGTATAGGGCTAGCGGGAGGGCCGAAAACAGATACGCAGTATTTT.